This paragraph reports one T cell receptor (beta chain). CDR3 regions were amplified by Arm-PCR using iRepertoire HTBI primers to build TCR beta libraries. TCRdb reprocessed the multiplex PCR reads with MiXCR, giving one entry per CDR3 protein. The repertoire holds 300,000 to 400,000 distinct CDR3 sequences, with 16% as singletons. This sample is part of a study of regulatory T cells in long-lasting Graves disease. This sample's time point: newly diagnosed GD, antithyroid drugs for less than 3 months. RNA extracted from PBMCs served as the sequencing template. This same sample was also taken into another study, of T cells in Graves' hyperthyroidism and ophthalmopathy. This second study notes: A set of HTBI primers served as the primers for a first-round RT-PCR of the TCR CDR3. Researchers report that a 13 V-J model separated ophthalmopathy from stable hyperthyroidism.

This clonotype originated in a man in his forties with Graves disease. The specimen was peripheral blood mononuclear cells (PBMCs), collected at new diagnosis, from a patient treated with antithyroid drugs.

This chain's CDR3 is CASSLVGVENIQYF. DNA of the CDR3: TGTGCCAGCAGCTTAGTTGGTGTTGAAAACATTCAGTACTTC. The chain uses TRBV7-9 and TRBJ2-4; D uncertain. V was cut by 1 base and J by 5 bases, with 9 bases left in between. The germline gives CDR1 SEHNR, CDR2 FQNEAQ (reference sequence). The CDR3 loop spans 14 amino acids.